The source of this T cell receptor (beta chain) is a study of blood T cells in healthy people across ages. Total RNA, at least 5 micrograms per sample, was extracted from PBMCs. The CDR3 runs 12 residues. V lost 3 bases, J lost 7 bases, and 7 bases lay in between. A sample-barcoded 5' primer and a J-beta primer mix were used in a second PCR of about 7 to 12 cycles. TCRdb processed the 5' RACE reads anew with MiXCR; each CDR3 protein has one entry. The data show more than 650,000 distinct CDR3 sequences, 20% to 30% seen once. This clonotype was counted between two and nine times. The sample also formed part of further work on T cells of mothers and their children.

The chain carries TRBV12-3 or TRBV12-4 and TRBJ2-4; no clear D. The source material was blood. This TCR was sampled from a boy between 10 and 17 years old in good health. The CDR3 loop reads CASSFVSNIQYF. The DNA of the CDR3 is TGTGCCAGCAGTTTTGTGTCGAACATTCAGTACTTC.